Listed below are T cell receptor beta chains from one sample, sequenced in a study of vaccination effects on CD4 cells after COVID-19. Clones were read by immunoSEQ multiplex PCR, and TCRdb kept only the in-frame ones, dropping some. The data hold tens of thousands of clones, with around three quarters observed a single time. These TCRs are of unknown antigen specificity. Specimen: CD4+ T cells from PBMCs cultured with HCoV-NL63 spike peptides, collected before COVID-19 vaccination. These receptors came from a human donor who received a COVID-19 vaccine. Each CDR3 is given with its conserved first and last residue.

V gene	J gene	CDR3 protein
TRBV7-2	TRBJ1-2	CASRNTGSLGAGYTF
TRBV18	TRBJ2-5	CASSPGGGGLGTQYF
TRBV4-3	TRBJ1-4	CASSQDRKGNEKLFF
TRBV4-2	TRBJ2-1	CASSQELAGGRRKQFF
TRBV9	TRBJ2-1	CASSPRPASYNEQFF
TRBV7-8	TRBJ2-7	CASSLGGSGRISYEQYF
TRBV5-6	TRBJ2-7	CASSLSPGQGNFVYEQYF
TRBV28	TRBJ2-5	CASSPGGAETQYF
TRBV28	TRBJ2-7	CASRTGQPSYEQYF
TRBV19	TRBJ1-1	CASSIDLWGRTEAFF
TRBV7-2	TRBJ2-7	CASSLGVTNSYEQYF
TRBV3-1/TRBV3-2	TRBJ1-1	CASSPGLRGAEAFF
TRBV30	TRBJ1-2	CAWSATTGPQGYTF
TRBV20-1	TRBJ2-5	CSAAGQETQYF
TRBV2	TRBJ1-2	CASSPSRGAGGYTF
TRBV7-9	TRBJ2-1	CASSLRLRASGSTGNEQFF
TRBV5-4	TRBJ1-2	CASSSYMDGGYTF
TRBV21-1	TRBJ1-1	CASSKAKHLNTEAFF
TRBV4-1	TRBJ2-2	CASRGVVAGELFF
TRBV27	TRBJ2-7	CASSSGLSSYEQYF
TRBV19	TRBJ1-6	CASSTLGGGNSPLHF
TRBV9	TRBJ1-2	CASSNPDRAYGYTF
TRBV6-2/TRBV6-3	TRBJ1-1	CASSRLKGAEAFF
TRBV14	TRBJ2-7	CASGRDRDDEQYF
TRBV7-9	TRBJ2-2	CASSFGKANTGELFF
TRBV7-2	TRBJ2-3	CASSSLAYTDTQYF
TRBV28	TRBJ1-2	CASSQGGRLTTGGYTF
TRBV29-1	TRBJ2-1	CSVEGANEQFF
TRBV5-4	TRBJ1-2	CASSHPDRVNYGYTF
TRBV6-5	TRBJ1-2	CASSYSGRGYTF
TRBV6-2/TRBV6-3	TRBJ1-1	CASSSHRGKNTEAFF
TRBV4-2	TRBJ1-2	CASSQESAGMNYGYTF
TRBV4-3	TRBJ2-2	CASSQVLGVTGELFF
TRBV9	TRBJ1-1	CASSVDGNTEAFF
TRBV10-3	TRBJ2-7	CATGGGTGRYKQYF
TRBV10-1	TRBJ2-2	CASRLDCNTGELFF
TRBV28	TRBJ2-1	CASSLSGKRGNEQFF
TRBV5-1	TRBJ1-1	CASSPGTGRDTEAFF
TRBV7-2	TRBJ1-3	CASSLASGNTIYF
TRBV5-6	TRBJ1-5	CASSLAGGQGQPQHF
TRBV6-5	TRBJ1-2	CASRLGQGAGYTF